This is a list of T cell receptor beta chains from one sample in a study of T cell responses to AZD1222 COVID-19 vaccine. Libraries were prepared by immunoSEQ multiplex PCR; TCRdb keeps only in-frame clonotypes and omits some of them. The sample holds roughly 77,000 clones, roughly nine tenths seen once. Specimen: peripheral blood, collected 28 days after the second AZD1222 dose. Receptor source: an adult who received the AZD1222 COVID-19 vaccine. Each CDR3 is given with its conserved first and last residue. The D gene is left open where the match is weak. Clone size is not always given. Where it is, it says once, few, many or a class for expanded clones.

V	J	D	size	DNA	CDR3
TRBV4-2	TRBJ2-3	TRBD2	.	TGTGCCAGCAGCCAAGTAGGCCTAGCGGGAGTCACAGATACGCAGTATTTT	CASSQVGLAGVTDTQYF
TRBV9	TRBJ2-1	TRBD2	.	TGTGCCAGCAGCGTAGGGGTAGCGGGAGCGACCAATGAGCAGTTCTTC	CASSVGVAGATNEQFF
TRBV4-1	TRBJ2-2	.	.	TGCGCCAGCAGCCAAGCTAATTTGGGGGTAGGGTCCGGGGAGCTGTTTTTT	CASSQANLGVGSGELFF
TRBV5-5	TRBJ2-1	.	once	TGTGCCAGCAGCTTGGGCGGGTACAATGAGCAGTTCTTC	CASSLGGYNEQFF
TRBV5-1	TRBJ2-7	TRBD2	.	TGCGCCAGCAGCCTTACTAGCGGAGGCTACGAGCAGTACTTC	CASSLTSGGYEQYF
TRBV3-1/TRBV3-2	TRBJ2-5	TRBD2	once	TGTGCCAGCAGCCCGGAGGGGAGCGGGAGGCCCCAGTACTTC	CASSPEGSGRPQYF
TRBV10-1	TRBJ2-7	.	.	TGCGCCAGCAGTGGGACGGGGTCGTCCTACGAGCAGTACTTC	CASSGTGSSYEQYF
TRBV5-4	TRBJ1-2	TRBD1	.	TGTGCCAGCAGCTTGCTGGACAGGGCGGGCTATGGCTACACCTTC	CASSLLDRAGYGYTF
TRBV27	TRBJ1-2	TRBD1	.	TGTGCCAGCAGTGGACAGGGGGCATACTATGGCTACACCTTC	CASSGQGAYYGYTF
TRBV18	TRBJ2-7	TRBD2	.	TGTGCCAGCTCACTGACAGCGGGAGCGGACGCCTACGAGCAGTACTTC	CASSLTAGADAYEQYF
TRBV3-1/TRBV3-2	TRBJ1-1	.	.	TGTGCCAGCAGCCAACGTCGACAGAACACTGAAGCTTTCTTT	CASSQRRQNTEAFF
TRBV4-2	TRBJ1-5	.	.	TGTGCCAGCAGCCAAGATAATACAGCTCTTCAGCCCCAGCATTTT	CASSQDNTALQPQHF
TRBV6-4	TRBJ1-2	TRBD1	.	TGTGCCAGCAGTGATCGACAGGGGGCAAGCTATGGCTACACCTTC	CASSDRQGASYGYTF
TRBV4-1	TRBJ2-7	TRBD1	.	TGCGCCAGCAGCCAAGTTCCTGCGGGACAGGTGGCCTACGAGCAGTACTTC	CASSQVPAGQVAYEQYF
TRBV7-2	TRBJ2-7	.	few	TGTGCCAGCAGCCATACCTACGAGCAGTACTTC	CASSHTYEQYF
TRBV5-1	TRBJ2-1	.	.	TGCGCCAGCAGCTTGGAGGGCGGCGGACACAATGAGCAGTTCTTC	CASSLEGGGHNEQFF
TRBV28	TRBJ2-7	TRBD2	.	TGTGCCAGCAGTTTAACGGGAGGGCCACGCGAGCAGTACTTC	CASSLTGGPREQYF
TRBV7-9	TRBJ1-2	.	.	TGTGCCAGCAGCTTTGACAGGAGGCGCATGTCCCCATATGGCTACACCTTC	CASSFDRRRMSPYGYTF
TRBV16	TRBJ1-3	.	.	TGTGCCAGCAGCCAATATCCCAACCACGGATCTGGAAACACCATATATTTT	CASSQYPNHGSGNTIYF
TRBV7-8	TRBJ2-1	.	.	TGTGCCAGCAGCCGAGAGGCGGACCAATACAATGAGCAGTTCTTC	CASSREADQYNEQFF
TRBV4-2	TRBJ2-7	TRBD2	.	TGTGCCAGCAGCCAAGATAGTGTACTAGCGGGACGATACGAGCAGTACTTC	CASSQDSVLAGRYEQYF
TRBV11-2	TRBJ2-2	TRBD2	.	TGTGCCAGCAGCTTACAGCTAGCGGCGAACACCGGGGAGCTGTTTTTT	CASSLQLAANTGELFF
TRBV4-2	TRBJ2-4	TRBD1	.	TGTGCCAGCAGCCAGAACGACAGGGGAGCCAAAAACATTCAGTACTTC	CASSQNDRGAKNIQYF
TRBV6-5	TRBJ1-1	TRBD1	.	TGTGCCAGCAGTTACGGGGACAGTGAAGCTTTCTTT	CASSYGDSEAFF
TRBV18	TRBJ1-3	.	.	TGTGCCAGCTCACCAACCATGGGGGGCCAGAGCTCTGGAAACACCATATATTTT	CASSPTMGGQSSGNTIYF
TRBV6-5	TRBJ1-3	.	.	TGTGCCAGCAGTTACTCAGGCACTTACTCTGGAAACACCATATATTTT	CASSYSGTYSGNTIYF
TRBV16	TRBJ1-3	.	.	TGTGCCAGCAGCCAAGTTTCAGGGTCTGGAAACACCATATATTTT	CASSQVSGSGNTIYF
TRBV3-1/TRBV3-2	TRBJ2-1	.	.	TGTGCCAGCAGCCAAGTTCCCGCTAGGAATGAGCAGTTCTTC	CASSQVPARNEQFF
TRBV5-1	TRBJ2-5	.	.	TGCGCCAGTAATCCCGAGGACGGTAAAGAGACCCAGTACTTC	CASNPEDGKETQYF
TRBV5-1	TRBJ1-1	.	.	TGCGCCAGCAGCTTGGTGGGGGGCAGGAACACTGAAGCTTTCTTT	CASSLVGGRNTEAFF
TRBV5-6	TRBJ2-5	TRBD2	.	TGTGCCAGCAGCACATGGACTAGCCAAGAGACCCAGTACTTC	CASSTWTSQETQYF
TRBV24-1	TRBJ2-7	.	.	TGTGCCACCAGTCGACTTGGAACGGAGCAGTACTTC	CATSRLGTEQYF
TRBV21-1	TRBJ2-1	.	once	TGTGCCAGCAGCGCCGAGTCCCGACACGAGAACCGGGACAGCAATGAGCAGTTCTTC	CASSAESRHENRDSNEQFF
TRBV4-1	TRBJ2-5	TRBD2	.	TGCGCCAGCAGCCAAGGTGTAAGCGGGAGACAGACCCAGTACTTC	CASSQGVSGRQTQYF
TRBV29-1	TRBJ2-7	TRBD2	.	TGCAGTGCCCGACTAGCGGGAGTCGCCTACGAGCAGTACTTC	CSARLAGVAYEQYF
TRBV7-9	TRBJ1-1	.	.	TGTGCCAGCAGCATTGACAGTAACCGTGAAGCTTTCTTT	CASSIDSNREAFF
TRBV5-8	TRBJ2-1	.	.	TGTGCCAGCAATACTTACGGCAATGAGCAGTTCTTC	CASNTYGNEQFF
TRBV7-6	TRBJ2-7	TRBD1	.	TGTGCCAGCAGCAAAGGGGGCAGCGAGCAGTACTTC	CASSKGGSEQYF
TRBV18	TRBJ1-1	.	.	TGTGCCAGCTCACCCTGGGGGGGGCAGGATGAAGCTTTCTTT	CASSPWGGQDEAFF
TRBV4-2	TRBJ2-1	TRBD2	.	TGTGCCAGCAGCCCACAGCCGGGACTAGCGGGAGGGGACATTGAGCAGTTCTTC	CASSPQPGLAGGDIEQFF
TRBV5-4	TRBJ2-7	.	once	TGTGCCAGCAGCAGAAGCTTCCGGGACGGCTCCTACGAGCAGTACTTC	CASSRSFRDGSYEQYF
TRBV24-1	TRBJ2-3	.	.	TGTGCCACCAGTGGTCGCGGGAGCACAGATACGCAGTATTTT	CATSGRGSTDTQYF
TRBV19	TRBJ2-1	TRBD2	.	TGTGCCACCAGGACTAGCAGCTACAATGAGCAGTTCTTC	CATRTSSYNEQFF
TRBV21-1	TRBJ2-3	.	.	TGTGCCAGCAGCAAACCGGCTAGCGGCACAGATACGCAGTATTTT	CASSKPASGTDTQYF
TRBV18	TRBJ2-1	TRBD2	.	TGTGCCAGCTCAGCGACTAGCGGGAGTGGGAATGAGCAGTTCTTC	CASSATSGSGNEQFF
TRBV7-3	TRBJ2-1	TRBD2	.	TGTGCCAGCAGCCCCTGGACTAGCGGGAGAACTCATGAGCAGTTCTTC	CASSPWTSGRTHEQFF
TRBV25-1	TRBJ1-1	.	.	TGTGCCAGCACTGGCCTGGTGGCGGGCACTGAAGCTTTCTTT	CASTGLVAGTEAFF
TRBV28	TRBJ1-4	TRBD1	.	TGTGCCAGCAGTTTCCAAGCGGGACAGTATTTTGAAAAACTGTTTTTT	CASSFQAGQYFEKLFF
TRBV24-1	TRBJ1-4	TRBD1	.	TGTGCCACCAGTGAATTCGGACAGGGCGGGACGGGAAAACTGTTTTTT	CATSEFGQGGTGKLFF